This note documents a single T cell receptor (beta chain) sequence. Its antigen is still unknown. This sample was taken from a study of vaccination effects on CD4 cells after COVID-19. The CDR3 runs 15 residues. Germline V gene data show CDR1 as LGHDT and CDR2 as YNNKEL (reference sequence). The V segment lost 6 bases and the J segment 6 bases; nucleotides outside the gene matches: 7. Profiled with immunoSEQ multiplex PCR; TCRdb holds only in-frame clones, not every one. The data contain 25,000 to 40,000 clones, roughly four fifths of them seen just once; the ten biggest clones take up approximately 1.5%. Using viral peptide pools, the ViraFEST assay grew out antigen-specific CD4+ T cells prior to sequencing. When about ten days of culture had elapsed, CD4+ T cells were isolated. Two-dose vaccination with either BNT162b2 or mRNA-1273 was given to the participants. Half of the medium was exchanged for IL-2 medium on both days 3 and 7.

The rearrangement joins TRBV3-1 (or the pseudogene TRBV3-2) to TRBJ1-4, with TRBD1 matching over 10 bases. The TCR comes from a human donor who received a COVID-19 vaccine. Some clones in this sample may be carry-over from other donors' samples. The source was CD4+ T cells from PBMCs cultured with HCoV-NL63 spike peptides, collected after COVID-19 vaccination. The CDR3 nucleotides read TGTGCCAGCAGGGGGACAGGGGAATCAGATGAAAAACTGTTTTTT. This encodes CASRGTGESDEKLFF.